Listed below are T cell receptor beta chains from one sample, sequenced in a study of T-cell reconstitution after alpha-beta-depleted transplantation in children. TCRdb re-analysed the PCR reads in MiXCR, keeping a single row per CDR3 protein. This sample has 490,000 or so distinct CDR3 sequences, with around 12% found just once. Sequenced here: PBMCs from the stem cell graft donor, sampled from the stem cell graft. These receptor sequences come from a human donor who donated a stem cell graft to a child with combined immunodeficiency. Each CDR3 is given with its conserved first and last residue. Each record gives: clone size, V gene, J gene, CDR3 protein. Where a row states a size, it is once, few, many or the class of an expanded clone; other rows omit it.

many	TRBV30	TRBJ2-1	CAWSVGTGWRDEQFF
few	TRBV11-1	TRBJ2-2	CASSFWENTGELFF
few	TRBV4-3	TRBJ2-3	CASTSTSGGTDTQYF
few	TRBV7-2	TRBJ2-1	CASSLALAGGNIGGDEQFF
NA	TRBV30	TRBJ2-1	CAWSVEGLGEQFF
many	TRBV7-8	TRBJ2-7	CASSLRQLQEQYF
many	TRBV9	TRBJ2-3	CASSLLAGHTDTQYF
NA	TRBV12-3/TRBV12-4	TRBJ2-7	CASSATRPVVGKSYEQYF
many	TRBV20-1	TRBJ1-4	CSAAGQINEKLFF
few	TRBV20-1	TRBJ2-5	CSERQGAGETQYF
NA	TRBV12-3/TRBV12-4	TRBJ2-3	CASSSGYSTDTQYF
NA	TRBV28	TRBJ2-5	CASRFEYSETQYF
many	TRBV12-3/TRBV12-4	TRBJ2-7	CASSPLAGGPEQYF